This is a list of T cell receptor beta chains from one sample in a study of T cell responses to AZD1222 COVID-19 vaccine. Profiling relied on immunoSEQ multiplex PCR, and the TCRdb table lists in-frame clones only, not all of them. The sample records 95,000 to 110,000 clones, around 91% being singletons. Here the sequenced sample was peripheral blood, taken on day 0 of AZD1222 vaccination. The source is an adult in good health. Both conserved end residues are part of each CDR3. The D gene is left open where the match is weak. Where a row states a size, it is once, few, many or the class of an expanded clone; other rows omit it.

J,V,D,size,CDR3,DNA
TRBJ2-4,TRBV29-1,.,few,CSVDIAGAKNIQYF,TGCAGCGTTGATATAGCAGGAGCCAAAAACATTCAGTACTTC
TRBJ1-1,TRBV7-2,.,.,CASSLNTEAFF,TGTGCCAGCAGCCTAAACACTGAAGCTTTCTTT
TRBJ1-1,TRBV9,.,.,CASSVPQEGGHTEAFF,TGTGCCAGCAGCGTCCCCCAGGAGGGAGGCCACACTGAAGCTTTCTTT
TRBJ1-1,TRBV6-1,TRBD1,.,CASSEGRGRLKAFF,TGTGCCAGCAGTGAAGGGAGGGGGCGCTTAAAAGCTTTCTTT
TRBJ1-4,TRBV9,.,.,CASSQGGRTNEKLFF,TGTGCCAGCAGCCAAGGGGGGCGGACTAATGAAAAACTGTTTTTT
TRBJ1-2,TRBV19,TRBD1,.,CASSRQGARTNYGYTF,TGTGCCAGTAGTAGACAGGGGGCGCGAACTAACTATGGCTACACCTTC
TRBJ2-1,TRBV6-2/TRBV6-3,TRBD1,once,CASSSFSLRDRHTNEQFF,TGTGCCAGCAGTTCCTTTTCCCTCCGGGACAGACATACCAATGAGCAGTTCTTC
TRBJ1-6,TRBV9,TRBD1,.,CASSEGQGYNSPLHF,TGTGCCAGCAGCGAAGGACAGGGGTATAATTCACCCCTCCACTTT
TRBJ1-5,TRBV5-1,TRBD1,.,CASSLEGTVDNQPQHF,TGCGCCAGCAGCTTGGAAGGGACAGTCGACAATCAGCCCCAGCATTTT
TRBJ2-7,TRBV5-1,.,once,CASSSAFLGQEQYF,TGCGCCAGCAGCTCCGCGTTTCTCGGCCAAGAGCAGTACTTC
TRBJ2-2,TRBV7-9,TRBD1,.,CASSQKPPGQGATGELFF,TGTGCCAGCAGCCAAAAACCCCCGGGACAGGGGGCTACCGGGGAGCTGTTTTTT
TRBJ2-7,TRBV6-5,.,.,CASSSDRGALLAGLYF,TGTGCCAGCAGTTCGGACAGGGGAGCACTACTAGCGGGCCTGTACTTC
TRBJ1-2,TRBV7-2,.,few,CASSSGGFYGYTF,TGTGCCAGCAGCTCGGGGGGGTTCTATGGCTACACCTTC
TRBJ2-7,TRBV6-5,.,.,CASSPLYEQYF,TGTGCCAGCAGTCCCCTGTACGAGCAGTACTTC
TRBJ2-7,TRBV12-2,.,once,CASRPAAVRGYEQYF,TGTGCAAGTCGACCTGCTGCGGTTAGGGGATACGAGCAGTACTTC
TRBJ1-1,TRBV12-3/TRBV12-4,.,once,CASSLASDTEAFF,TGTGCCAGCAGTTTGGCATCGGACACTGAAGCTTTCTTT
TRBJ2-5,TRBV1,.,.,CTSSQDECFETVPPRQETQYF,TGCACCAGCAGCCAAGATGAATGCTTCGAGACTGTCCCCCCTCGCCAAGAGACCCAGTACTTC
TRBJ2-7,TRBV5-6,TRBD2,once,CASSLGLAGAYEQYF,TGTGCCAGCAGCCTGGGACTAGCGGGGGCCTACGAGCAGTACTTC
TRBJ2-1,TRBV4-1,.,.,CASSPRFGGANSYNEQFF,TGCGCCAGCAGCCCAAGGTTTGGGGGGGCGAATTCCTACAATGAGCAGTTCTTC
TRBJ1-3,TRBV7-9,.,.,CASHALEAGNTIYF,TGTGCCAGCCATGCGTTAGAAGCTGGAAACACCATATATTTT
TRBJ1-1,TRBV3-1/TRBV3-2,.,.,CASSQDGGTKAFF,TGTGCCAGCAGCCAAGACGGTGGAACTAAAGCTTTCTTT
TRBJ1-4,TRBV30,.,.,CAWSPTWSNEKLFF,TGTGCCTGGAGTCCGACCTGGAGTAATGAAAAACTGTTTTTT
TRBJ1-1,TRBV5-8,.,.,CASSHRVWTEAFF,TGTGCCAGCAGCCACAGGGTTTGGACTGAAGCTTTCTTT
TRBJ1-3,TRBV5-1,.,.,CASSLGPGASGNTIYF,TGCGCCAGCAGCTTGGGTCCGGGAGCATCTGGAAACACCATATATTTT
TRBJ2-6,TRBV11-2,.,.,CASSSYVGRPTGANVLTF,TGTGCCAGCAGCTCATACGTTGGACGGCCGACTGGGGCCAACGTCCTGACTTTC
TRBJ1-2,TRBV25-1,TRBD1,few,CASQPSGGASYGYTF,TGTGCCAGCCAACCCTCAGGGGGCGCGTCCTATGGCTACACCTTC
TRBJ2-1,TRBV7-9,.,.,CASSLARDEQFF,TGTGCCAGCAGCTTAGCTCGGGATGAGCAGTTCTTC
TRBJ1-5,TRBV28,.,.,CASSRHSGSNQPQHF,TGTGCCAGCAGTCGACATTCTGGTAGCAATCAGCCCCAGCATTTT
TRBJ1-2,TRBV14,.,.,CASSHQHYGYTF,TGTGCCAGCAGCCACCAGCATTATGGCTACACCTTC
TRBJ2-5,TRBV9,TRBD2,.,CASSLGTSGAKTQYF,TGTGCCAGCAGCCTAGGGACTAGCGGGGCAAAGACCCAGTACTTC
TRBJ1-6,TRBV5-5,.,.,CASSPTGRSSYNSPLHF,TGTGCCAGCAGCCCCACCGGGAGGAGCTCCTATAATTCACCCCTCCACTTT
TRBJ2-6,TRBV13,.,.,CASSLNTGANVLTF,TGTGCCAGCAGCTTAAATACCGGGGCCAACGTCCTGACTTTC
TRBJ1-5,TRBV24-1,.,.,CATSARGPNSPQHF,TGTGCCACCAGTGCGCGGGGACCCAACTCACCCCAGCATTTT
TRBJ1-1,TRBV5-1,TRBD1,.,CASSLAGQGGWTTEAFF,TGCGCCAGCAGCTTGGCGGGACAGGGAGGTTGGACCACTGAAGCTTTCTTT
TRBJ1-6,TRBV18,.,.,CASSPQIKDNSPLHF,TGTGCCAGCTCACCACAGATTAAGGATAATTCACCCCTCCACTTT
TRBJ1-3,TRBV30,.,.,CAWSVLGNTIYF,TGTGCCTGGAGTGTACTGGGAAACACCATATATTTT
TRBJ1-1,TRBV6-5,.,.,CASSYLGGGAEAFF,TGTGCCAGCAGTTACTTGGGAGGAGGGGCTGAAGCTTTCTTT
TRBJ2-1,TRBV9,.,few,CASSVDDEQFF,TGTGCCAGCAGCGTAGATGATGAGCAGTTCTTC
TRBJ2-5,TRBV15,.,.,CATSRGFSGGFGSETQYF,TGTGCCACCAGCAGAGGATTTAGTGGGGGCTTTGGATCTGAGACCCAGTACTTC
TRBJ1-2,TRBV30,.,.,CAWSSQAGNYGYTF,TGTGCCTGGTCTAGCCAGGCAGGGAACTATGGCTACACCTTC
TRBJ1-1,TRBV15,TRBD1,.,CATSRDPETGGYAFF,TGTGCCACCAGCAGAGATCCAGAGACAGGGGGCTACGCTTTCTTT
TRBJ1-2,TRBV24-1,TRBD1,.,CATSDTGTGIGSNYGYTF,TGTGCCACCAGTGATACCGGGACAGGGATTGGATCTAACTATGGCTACACCTTC
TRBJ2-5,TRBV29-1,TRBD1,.,CSVSLTGSETQYF,TGCAGCGTATCCCTGACAGGGTCAGAGACCCAGTACTTC
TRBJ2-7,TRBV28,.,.,CASSPIQDYEQYF,TGTGCCAGCAGTCCTATACAGGACTACGAGCAGTACTTC
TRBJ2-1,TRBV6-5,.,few,CASSLTGIEQFF,TGTGCCAGCAGTTTAACAGGGATTGAGCAGTTCTTC
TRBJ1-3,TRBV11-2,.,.,CASSLGSTGNTIYF,TGTGCCAGCAGCTTAGGATCCACTGGAAACACCATATATTTT
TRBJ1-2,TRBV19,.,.,CATYGGANYGYTF,TGTGCCACGTACGGGGGCGCAAACTATGGCTACACCTTC
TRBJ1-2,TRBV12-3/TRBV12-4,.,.,CASSLRQSDGYTF,TGTGCCAGCAGTTTACGACAGTCTGATGGCTACACCTTC
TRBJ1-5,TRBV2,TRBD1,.,CASSARRGDNQPQHF,TGTGCCAGCAGTGCCCGCAGGGGGGACAATCAGCCCCAGCATTTT
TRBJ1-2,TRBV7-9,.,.,CASSLAHTGDYGYTF,TGTGCCAGCAGCTTAGCGCATACCGGAGATTATGGCTACACCTTC
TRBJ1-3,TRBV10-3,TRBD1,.,CATLTGDGNTIYF,TGTGCCACGCTTACAGGGGACGGAAACACCATATATTTT